Detailed here is one TCR beta chain. Its antigen is as yet unknown. The sample comes from a study of CD8+CD57+ T cells in acquired aplastic anemia. Looking at the study overall: The DNA of sorted CD4+ and CD8+ cells averaged around 3.2 ug.

An expansion of CD8+CD57+ cells by flow cytometry had been shown in patients chosen for sequencing. Every patient had severe acquired aplastic anemia. Trimming removed 2 bases at V and 4 bases at J, with 9 bases between. Germline V gene sequence: CDR1 SGDLS, CDR2 YYNGEE. This CDR3 contains 13 residues. Study outcomes and limitations: Controls and patients did not differ significantly in CD8+ Simpson's diversity. Nearly 30 CD8+ CDR3 sequences were shared between patients and controls.

Genomic DNA served as template for TCR beta VDJ and CDR3 profiling. TCRdb fed the reads into MiXCR, producing one record per CDR3 protein. There are just over 200,000 distinct CDR3 sequences in the sample; 65% occur only once, and about 60% lies in the top ten. The sequence was obtained from a human donor with aplastic anemia. This rearrangement joins TRBV9 to TRBJ1-1; D remains unclear. What was sequenced was sorted CD4+, CD8+, or CD8+CD57+ T cells (not recorded which) from PBMCs. Here the CDR3 reads CASSVAPVTEAFF. The CDR3 nucleotides are TGTGCCAGCAGCGTGGCCCCCGTCACTGAAGCTTTCTTT.